A selection of T cell receptor beta chains follows, all from one sample in a study of cytomegalovirus exposure and HLA in healthy donors. Generated by immunoSEQ multiplex PCR, the TCRdb table keeps only in-frame clones and is missing some. The data contain 150,000 to 200,000 clones, approximately 84% of them singletons. Material for sequencing was PBMCs. The source is a woman aged 45-65 years in good health and CMV-seropositive. Both conserved end residues are trimmed from each CDR3. Fields, in order: clone size, J gene, V gene, CDR3 length, CDR3 protein. Some rows mark clone size as missing; the rest say once, few, many or name a class of expanded clone.

. TRBJ2-1 TRBV11-2 13 ASSLRGGGNNEQF
. TRBJ2-2 TRBV29-1 11 SVVAGGTGELF
. TRBJ1-5 TRBV28 13 ASSLGPGGNQPQH
. TRBJ1-4 TRBV5-1 16 ASSIQPGTGGTNEKLF
few TRBJ2-2 TRBV7-9 14 SSSLGVAGNTGELF
. TRBJ1-3 TRBV20-1 9 SASSGTTIY
. TRBJ1-1 TRBV11-2 11 ASSATQGTEAF
once TRBJ1-5 TRBV4-1 14 ASSQYRDRGNQPQH
. TRBJ1-2 TRBV5-4 13 ASSLEAGRNYGYT
. TRBJ2-7 TRBV21-1 12 ASSNRVYSYEQY
few TRBJ2-3 TRBV5-4 14 ASSALRGENTDTQY
. TRBJ2-7 TRBV4-2 11 ASSQDASYEQY
. TRBJ2-1 TRBV9 13 ASSASGSAYNEQF
. TRBJ2-1 TRBV2 12 ASSVGTGGFEQF
. TRBJ2-7 TRBV7-6 12 ASSLPGQGNEQY
. TRBJ2-2 TRBV9 14 ASSVAPGQGAGELF
. TRBJ2-3 TRBV5-1 12 ASTASQATDTQY
many TRBJ2-3 TRBV6-1 13 ASNDFFSGTDTQY
. TRBJ2-7 TRBV4-1 13 ASSQGGQGRYEQY
. TRBJ1-2 TRBV4-3 14 ASSQDPANRVYGYT
. TRBJ1-6 TRBV7-9 17 ASSLIRAAGGFDNSPLH
. TRBJ2-3 TRBV9 16 ASSVLAGSGSGTDTQY
. TRBJ2-1 TRBV7-9 13 SSSPWTGDYNEQF
few TRBJ1-1 TRBV9 11 ASSGAGGTEAF
. TRBJ1-5 TRBV19 12 ASSIRAGSGPQH
. TRBJ2-5 TRBV6-1 13 AGVVAPGGQETQY
. TRBJ2-7 TRBV7-2 14 ASSLGAGGVGGEQY
. TRBJ2-3 TRBV5-8 14 ASSAMYRLSTDTQY
. TRBJ1-3 TRBV25-1 12 ASNGRGDGNTIY
once TRBJ2-7 TRBV2 12 ASSEGAGSYEQY
. TRBJ1-3 TRBV4-1 12 ASSPPEGVDTIY
. TRBJ2-3 TRBV7-2 15 ASSLIVALQRTDTQY
once TRBJ1-1 TRBV14 11 ASSQVRVTEAF
. TRBJ1-2 TRBV5-1 12 ASSAEGQGWGYT
few TRBJ2-5 TRBV28 11 ASRPTTGGEQY
. TRBJ2-7 TRBV28 12 ASSLTGGFYEQY
. TRBJ2-3 TRBV29-1 12 SAYGTGGPDTQY
. TRBJ1-1 TRBV19 16 ASPPQPGQENMNTEAF
. TRBJ2-7 TRBV10-3 10 AISDRGIEQY
. TRBJ2-2 TRBV10-3 16 AISSGLAGGKNTGELF
. TRBJ2-3 TRBV9 17 ASTQGTSGGGRLTDTQY
once TRBJ2-7 TRBV13 16 ASSLGLGASGLPYEQY
many TRBJ2-5 TRBV23-1 13 ASSPGGPFQETQY
. TRBJ2-5 TRBV7-2 13 ASSLVLAGGETQY
. TRBJ1-5 TRBV5-1 12 ASSEGTGGQPQH
. TRBJ1-1 TRBV4-2 13 ASSQFRAVNTEAF
. TRBJ2-7 TRBV7-2 13 ASSSLGRGSYEQY
. TRBJ1-1 TRBV6-5 12 ASNGPGADTEAF
. TRBJ2-7 TRBV7-3 12 ASSLSAGNIEQY
. TRBJ2-6 TRBV7-3 17 ASSLYTSDRASGANVLT
. TRBJ1-4 TRBV4-2 15 ASSQVTQTGSGEKLF
. TRBJ1-5 TRBV7-2 13 ASSLATGVNQPQH